This is a list of T cell receptor beta chains from one sample in a study of T cells expressing NK-cell markers. No DNA is given; TCRdb re-called the 5' RACE reads and lists each CDR3 protein once. This sample's clone table lists roughly 160,000 distinct CDR3 sequences. Sequenced sample: blood T cells: a sorted CD56 or NKG2C T cell subset, CD4+ or CD8+ T cells, or bulk PBMC T cells (not recorded which). The receptor source for this set is a woman between 18 and 75 years old in good health. Each CDR3 is given with its conserved first and last residue.

v_call	j_call	cdr3_aa
TRBV20-1	TRBJ1-5	CSAQDRLNQPQHF
TRBV7-9	TRBJ1-4	CASSLGQAGEKLFF
TRBV12-3/TRBV12-4	TRBJ1-2	CASSPGTDGYTF
TRBV7-3	TRBJ2-2	CASSEGGPNTGELFF
TRBV30	TRBJ2-1	CACLIANNEQFF
TRBV7-8	TRBJ2-5	CASSPRLAGGKETQYF
TRBV4-1	TRBJ1-2	CASSQLPGQGGYGYTF
TRBV5-1	TRBJ1-3	CASSTMPSSGNTIYF
TRBV12-3/TRBV12-4	TRBJ1-1	CASSRMGSSYTEAFF
TRBV19	TRBJ2-2	CASSNDRFTGELFF
TRBV6-1	TRBJ2-7	CAIRTGGSYEQYF
TRBV27	TRBJ2-5	CASSSNPQGPPIQETQYF
TRBV7-2	TRBJ2-5	CASGGYQETQYF
TRBV7-8	TRBJ1-2	CASSWRAGYGYTF
TRBV6-5	TRBJ2-3	CASSYPTSGTTSTDTQYF
TRBV12-3/TRBV12-4	TRBJ1-3	CASKKNSGNTIYF